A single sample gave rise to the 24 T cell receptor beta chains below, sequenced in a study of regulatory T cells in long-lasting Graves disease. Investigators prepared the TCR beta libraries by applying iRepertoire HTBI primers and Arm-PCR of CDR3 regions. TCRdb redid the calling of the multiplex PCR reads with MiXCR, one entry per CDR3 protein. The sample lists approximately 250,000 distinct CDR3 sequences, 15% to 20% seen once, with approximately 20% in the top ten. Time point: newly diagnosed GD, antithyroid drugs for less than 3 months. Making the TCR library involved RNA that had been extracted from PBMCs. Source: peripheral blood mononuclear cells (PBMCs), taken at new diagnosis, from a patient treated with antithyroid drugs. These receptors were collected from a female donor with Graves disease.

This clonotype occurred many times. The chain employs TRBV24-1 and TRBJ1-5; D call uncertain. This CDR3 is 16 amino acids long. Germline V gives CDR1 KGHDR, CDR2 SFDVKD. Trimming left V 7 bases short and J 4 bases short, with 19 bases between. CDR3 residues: CATSHLAEALNQPQHF. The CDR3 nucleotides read TGTGCCACCAGCCACCTAGCCGAGGCGCTGAATCAGCCCCAGCATTTT.

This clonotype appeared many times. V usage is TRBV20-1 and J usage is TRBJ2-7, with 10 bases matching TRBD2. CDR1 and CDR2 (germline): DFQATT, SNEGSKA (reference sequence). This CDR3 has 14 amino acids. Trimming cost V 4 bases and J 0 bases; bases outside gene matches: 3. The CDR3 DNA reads TGCAGTGCTATGAGCGGGAGGGCCTCCTACGAGCAGTACTTC. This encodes CSAMSGRASYEQYF.

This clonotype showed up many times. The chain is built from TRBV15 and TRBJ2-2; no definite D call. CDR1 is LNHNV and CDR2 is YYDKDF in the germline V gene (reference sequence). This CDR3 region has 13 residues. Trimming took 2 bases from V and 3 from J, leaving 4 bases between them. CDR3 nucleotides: TGTGCCACCAGCAGATCTTACACCGGGGAGCTGTTTTTT. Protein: CATSRSYTGELFF.

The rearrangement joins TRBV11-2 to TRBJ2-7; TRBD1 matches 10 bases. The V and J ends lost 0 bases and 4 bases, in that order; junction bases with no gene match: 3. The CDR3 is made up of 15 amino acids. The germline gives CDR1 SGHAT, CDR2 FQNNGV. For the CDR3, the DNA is TGTGCCAGCAGCTTAGAAGGACAGGGGGTGTACGAGCAGTACTTC. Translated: CASSLEGQGVYEQYF.

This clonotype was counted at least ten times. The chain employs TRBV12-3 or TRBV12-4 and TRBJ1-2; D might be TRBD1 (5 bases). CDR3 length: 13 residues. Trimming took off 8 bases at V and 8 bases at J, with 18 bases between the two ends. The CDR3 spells CASGPGYRGGYTF. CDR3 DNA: TGTGCCAGCGGACCAGGGTATCGTGGCGGCTACACCTTC.

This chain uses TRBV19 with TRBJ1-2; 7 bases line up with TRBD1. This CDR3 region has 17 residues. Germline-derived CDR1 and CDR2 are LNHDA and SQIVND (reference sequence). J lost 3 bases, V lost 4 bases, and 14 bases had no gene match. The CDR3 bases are TGTGCCAGTAGTACAACCTCACAGGGGAGAAATTACTATGGCTACACCTTC. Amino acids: CASSTTSQGRNYYGYTF.

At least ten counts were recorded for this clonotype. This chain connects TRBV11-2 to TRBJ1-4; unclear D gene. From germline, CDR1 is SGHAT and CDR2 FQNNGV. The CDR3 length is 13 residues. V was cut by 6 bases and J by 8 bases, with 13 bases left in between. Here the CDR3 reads CASSLDLEEKLFF. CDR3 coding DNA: TGTGCCAGCAGTTTGGACCTGGAGGAAAAACTGTTTTTT.

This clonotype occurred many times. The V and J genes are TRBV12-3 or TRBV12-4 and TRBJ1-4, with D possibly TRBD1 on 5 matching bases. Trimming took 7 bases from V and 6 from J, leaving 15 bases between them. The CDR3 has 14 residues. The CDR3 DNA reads TGTGCCAGCAATAAAGGGGAAACCGATGAAAAACTGTTTTTT. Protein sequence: CASNKGETDEKLFF.

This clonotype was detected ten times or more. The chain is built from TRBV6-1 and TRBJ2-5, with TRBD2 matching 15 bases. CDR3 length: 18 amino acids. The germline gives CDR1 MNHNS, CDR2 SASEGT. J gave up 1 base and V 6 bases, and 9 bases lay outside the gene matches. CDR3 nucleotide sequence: TGTGCCAGCAGGCCCGGACTAGCGGGAGGGGGGATCCAAGAGACCCAGTACTTC. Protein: CASRPGLAGGGIQETQYF.

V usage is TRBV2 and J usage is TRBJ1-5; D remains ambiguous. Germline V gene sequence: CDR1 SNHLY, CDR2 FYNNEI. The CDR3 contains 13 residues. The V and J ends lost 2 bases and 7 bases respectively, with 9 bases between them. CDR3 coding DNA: TGTGCCAGCAGTGAAAGGGAAGGACAGCCCCAGCATTTT. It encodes CASSEREGQPQHF. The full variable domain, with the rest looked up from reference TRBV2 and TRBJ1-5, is EPEVTQTPSHQVTQMGQEVILRCVPISNHLYFYWYRQILGQKVEFLVSFYNNEISEKSEIFDDQFSVERPDGSNFTLKIRSTKLEDSAMYFCASSEREGQPQHFGDGTRLSIL.

The CDR3 is CASSVAFGGGNTIYF. CDR3 nucleotide sequence: TGTGCCAGCAGCGTAGCGTTTGGAGGTGGAAACACCATATATTTT. The chain employs TRBV9 and TRBJ1-3; D not certain. From germline, CDR1 is SGDLS and CDR2 YYNGEE. This CDR3 has 15 residues. V lost 0 bases to trimming and J lost 3 bases, with 10 bases between them.

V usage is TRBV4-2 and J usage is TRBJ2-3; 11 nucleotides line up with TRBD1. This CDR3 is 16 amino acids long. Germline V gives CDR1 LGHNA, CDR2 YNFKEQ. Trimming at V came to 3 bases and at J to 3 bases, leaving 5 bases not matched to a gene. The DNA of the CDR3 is TGTGCCAGCAGCCAGGCCGGGACAGGGGGGACAGATACGCAGTATTTT. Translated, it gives CASSQAGTGGTDTQYF.

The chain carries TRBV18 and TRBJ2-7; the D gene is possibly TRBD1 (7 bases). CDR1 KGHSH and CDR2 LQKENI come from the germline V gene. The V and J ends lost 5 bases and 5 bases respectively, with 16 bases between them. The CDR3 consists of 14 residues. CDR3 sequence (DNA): TGTGCCAGCTCAGGACTACAGGGGATCAACGAGCAGTACTTC. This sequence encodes CASSGLQGINEQYF.

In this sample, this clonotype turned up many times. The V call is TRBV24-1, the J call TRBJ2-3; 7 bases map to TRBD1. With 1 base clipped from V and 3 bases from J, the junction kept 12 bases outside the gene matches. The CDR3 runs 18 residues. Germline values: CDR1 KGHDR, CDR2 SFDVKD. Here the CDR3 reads CATSDLPDREGVTDTQYF. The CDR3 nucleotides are TGTGCCACCAGTGATTTACCTGACAGGGAAGGGGTAACAGATACGCAGTATTTT.

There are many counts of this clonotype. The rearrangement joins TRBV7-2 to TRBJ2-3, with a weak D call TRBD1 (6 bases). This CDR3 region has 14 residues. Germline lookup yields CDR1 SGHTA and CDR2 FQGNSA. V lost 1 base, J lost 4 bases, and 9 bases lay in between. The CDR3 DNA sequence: TGTGCCAGCAGCTTAGTGGGGGCTTCAGATACGCAGTATTTT. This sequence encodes CASSLVGASDTQYF.

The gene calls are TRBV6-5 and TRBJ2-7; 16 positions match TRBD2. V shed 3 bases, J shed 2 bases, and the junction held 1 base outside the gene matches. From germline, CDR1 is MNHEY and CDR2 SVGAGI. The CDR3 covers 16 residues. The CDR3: CASSYGTSGRAYEQYF. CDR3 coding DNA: TGTGCCAGCAGTTATGGGACTAGCGGGAGGGCCTACGAGCAGTACTTC.

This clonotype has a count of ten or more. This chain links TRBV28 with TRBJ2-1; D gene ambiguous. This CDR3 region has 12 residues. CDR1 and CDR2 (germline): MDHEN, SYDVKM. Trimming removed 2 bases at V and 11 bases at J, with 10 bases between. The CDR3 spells CASSLSLAKQFF. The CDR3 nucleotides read TGTGCCAGCAGTTTAAGCTTGGCGAAGCAGTTCTTC.

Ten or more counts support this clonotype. The CDR3 loop is CASSVLRYNEQFF. The CDR3 bases are TGTGCCAGCAGCGTTTTAAGATACAATGAGCAGTTCTTC. The V gene is TRBV2, the J gene TRBJ2-1; D remains unclear. This CDR3 has 13 residues. With 6 bases removed from V and 4 bases from J, the gap between germline ends came to 10 bases. CDR1 SNHLY and CDR2 FYNNEI come from the germline V gene.

CDR3 loop: CASKGSSTDTQYF. As DNA, the CDR3 is TGTGCCAGCAAGGGATCTAGCACAGATACGCAGTATTTT. The J gene is TRBJ2-3, the V gene TRBV6-2 or TRBV6-3; D gene ambiguous. Germline CDR1 reads MNHEY; CDR2 reads SVGEGT. The V gene lost 7 bases and the J gene lost 0 bases, with 8 bases spanning the gap. The CDR3 is 13 residues long.

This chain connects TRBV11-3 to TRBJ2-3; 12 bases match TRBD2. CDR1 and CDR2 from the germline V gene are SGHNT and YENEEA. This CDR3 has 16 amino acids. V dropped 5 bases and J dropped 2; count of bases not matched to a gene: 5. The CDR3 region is CASSLRTSGTTDTQYF. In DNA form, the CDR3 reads TGTGCCAGCAGCCTCCGGACTAGCGGGACCACAGATACGCAGTATTTT.

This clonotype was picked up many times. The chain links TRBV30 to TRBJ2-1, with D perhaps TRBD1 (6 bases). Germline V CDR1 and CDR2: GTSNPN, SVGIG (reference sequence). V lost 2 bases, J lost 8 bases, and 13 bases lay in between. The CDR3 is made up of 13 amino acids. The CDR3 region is CAWSNPTGDEQFF. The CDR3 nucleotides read TGTGCCTGGAGTAACCCGACAGGCGATGAGCAGTTCTTC. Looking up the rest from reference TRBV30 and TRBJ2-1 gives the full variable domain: SQTIHQWPATLVQPVGSPLSLECTVEGTSNPNLYWYRQAAGRGLQLLFYSVGIGQISSEVPQNLSASRPQDRQFILSSKKLLLSDSGFYLCAWSNPTGDEQFFGPGTRLTVL.

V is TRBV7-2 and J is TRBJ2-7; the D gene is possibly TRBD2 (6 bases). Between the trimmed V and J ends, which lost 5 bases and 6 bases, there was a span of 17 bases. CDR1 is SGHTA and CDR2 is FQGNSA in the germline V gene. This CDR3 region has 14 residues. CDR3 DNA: TGTGCCAGCAGCAAATGGACTATGGAGGGCGAGCAGTACTTC. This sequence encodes CASSKWTMEGEQYF.

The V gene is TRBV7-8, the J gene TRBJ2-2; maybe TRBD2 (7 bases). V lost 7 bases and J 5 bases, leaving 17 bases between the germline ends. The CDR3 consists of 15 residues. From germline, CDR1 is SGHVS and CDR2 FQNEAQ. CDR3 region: CASTEGGPGTGELFF. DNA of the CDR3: TGTGCCAGCACCGAGGGGGGGCCAGGAACCGGGGAGCTGTTTTTT.

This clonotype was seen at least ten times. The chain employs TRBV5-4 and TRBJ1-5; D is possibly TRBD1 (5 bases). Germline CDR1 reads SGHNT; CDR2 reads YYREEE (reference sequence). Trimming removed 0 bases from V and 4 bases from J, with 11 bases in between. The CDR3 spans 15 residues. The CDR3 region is CASSLGGTANQPQHF. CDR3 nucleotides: TGTGCCAGCAGCTTGGGCGGGACGGCGAATCAGCCCCAGCATTTT.